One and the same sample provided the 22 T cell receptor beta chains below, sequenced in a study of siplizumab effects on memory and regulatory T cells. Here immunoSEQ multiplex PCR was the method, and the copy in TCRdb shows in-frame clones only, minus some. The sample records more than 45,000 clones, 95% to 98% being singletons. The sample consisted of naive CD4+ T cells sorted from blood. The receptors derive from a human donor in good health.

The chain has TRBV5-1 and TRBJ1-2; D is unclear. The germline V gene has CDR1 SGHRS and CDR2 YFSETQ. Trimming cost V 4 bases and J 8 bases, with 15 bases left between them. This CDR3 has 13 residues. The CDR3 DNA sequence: TGCGCCAGCAGCCCATCGACGGGGTTCGGCTACACCTTC. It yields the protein CASSPSTGFGYTF.

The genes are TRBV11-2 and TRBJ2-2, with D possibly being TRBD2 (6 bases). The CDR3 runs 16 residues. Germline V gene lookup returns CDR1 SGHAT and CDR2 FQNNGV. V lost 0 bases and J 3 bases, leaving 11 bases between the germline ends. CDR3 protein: CASSLDPAGHTGELFF. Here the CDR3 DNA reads TGTGCCAGCAGCTTAGACCCGGCGGGACACACCGGGGAGCTGTTTTTT.

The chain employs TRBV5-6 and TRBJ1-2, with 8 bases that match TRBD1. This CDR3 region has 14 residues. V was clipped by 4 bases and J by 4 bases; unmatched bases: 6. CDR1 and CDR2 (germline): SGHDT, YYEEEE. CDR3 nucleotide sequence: TGTGCCAGCAGCCCCGACAGGGGCGCCTATGGCTACACCTTC. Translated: CASSPDRGAYGYTF.

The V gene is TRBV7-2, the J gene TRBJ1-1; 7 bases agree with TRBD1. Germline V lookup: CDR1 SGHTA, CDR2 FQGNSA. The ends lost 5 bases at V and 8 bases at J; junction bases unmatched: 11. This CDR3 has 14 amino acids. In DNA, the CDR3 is TGTGCCAGCAGCCCAATTAACAGGGGATCCGAAGCTTTCTTT. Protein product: CASSPINRGSEAFF.

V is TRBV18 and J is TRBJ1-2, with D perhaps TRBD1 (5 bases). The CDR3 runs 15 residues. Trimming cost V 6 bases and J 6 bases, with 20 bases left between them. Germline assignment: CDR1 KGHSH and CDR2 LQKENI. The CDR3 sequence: CASSPPGRGGDGYTF. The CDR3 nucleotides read TGTGCCAGCTCGCCTCCCGGCCGAGGAGGGGATGGCTACACCTTC.

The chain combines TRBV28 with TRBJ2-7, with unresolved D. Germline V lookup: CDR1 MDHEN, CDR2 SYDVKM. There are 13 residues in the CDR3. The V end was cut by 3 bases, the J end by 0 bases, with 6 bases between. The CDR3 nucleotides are TGTGCCAGCAGTTTGCGCCCCTCCTACGAGCAGTACTTC. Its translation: CASSLRPSYEQYF.

CDR3 residues: CGLAGANVLTF. CDR3 nucleotides: TGTGGACTAGCGGGGGCCAACGTCCTGACTTTC. The chain links TRBV30 to TRBJ2-6; TRBD2 agrees at 8 bases. This CDR3 has 11 residues. Germline values: CDR1 GTSNPN, CDR2 SVGIG (reference sequence).

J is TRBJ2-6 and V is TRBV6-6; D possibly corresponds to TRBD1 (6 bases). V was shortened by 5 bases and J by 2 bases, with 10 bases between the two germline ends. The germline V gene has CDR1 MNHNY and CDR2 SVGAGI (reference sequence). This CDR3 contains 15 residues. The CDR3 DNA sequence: TGTGCCAGCAGTCCACAGGGCCCTGGGGCCAACGTCCTGACTTTC. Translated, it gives CASSPQGPGANVLTF.

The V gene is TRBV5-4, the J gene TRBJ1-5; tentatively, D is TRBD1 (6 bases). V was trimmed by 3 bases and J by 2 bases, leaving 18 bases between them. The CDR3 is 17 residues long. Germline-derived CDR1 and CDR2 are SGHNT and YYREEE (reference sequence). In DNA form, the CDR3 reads TGTGCCAGCAGCTCCGCGGAAGACAGGATGTGCAATCAGCCCCAGCATTTT. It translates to CASSSAEDRMCNQPQHF.

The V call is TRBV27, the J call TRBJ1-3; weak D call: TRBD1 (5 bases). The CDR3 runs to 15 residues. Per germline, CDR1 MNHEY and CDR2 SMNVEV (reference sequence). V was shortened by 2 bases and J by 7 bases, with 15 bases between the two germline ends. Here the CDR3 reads CASSLRRGVRNTIYF. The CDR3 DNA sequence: TGTGCCAGCAGTTTAAGGCGAGGGGTACGGAACACCATATATTTT.

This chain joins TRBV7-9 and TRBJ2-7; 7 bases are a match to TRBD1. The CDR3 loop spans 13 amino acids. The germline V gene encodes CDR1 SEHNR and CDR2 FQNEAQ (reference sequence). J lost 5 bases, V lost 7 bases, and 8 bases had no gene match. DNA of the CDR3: TGTGCCAGCACCTTTACAGGGGTACACGAGCAGTACTTC. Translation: CASTFTGVHEQYF.

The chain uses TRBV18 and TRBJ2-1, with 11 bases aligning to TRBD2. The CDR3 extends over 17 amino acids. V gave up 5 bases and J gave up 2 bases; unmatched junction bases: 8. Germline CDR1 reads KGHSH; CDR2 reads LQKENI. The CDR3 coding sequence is TGTGCCAGCTCATCAACACCGGGACTAGCGGCCTACAATGAGCAGTTCTTC. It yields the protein CASSSTPGLAAYNEQFF.

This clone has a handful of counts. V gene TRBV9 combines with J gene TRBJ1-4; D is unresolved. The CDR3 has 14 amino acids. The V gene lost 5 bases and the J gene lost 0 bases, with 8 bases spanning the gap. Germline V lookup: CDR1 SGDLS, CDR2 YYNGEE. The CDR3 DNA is TGTGCCAGCAGTGGCAGCTCAACTAATGAAAAACTGTTTTTT. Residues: CASSGSSTNEKLFF.

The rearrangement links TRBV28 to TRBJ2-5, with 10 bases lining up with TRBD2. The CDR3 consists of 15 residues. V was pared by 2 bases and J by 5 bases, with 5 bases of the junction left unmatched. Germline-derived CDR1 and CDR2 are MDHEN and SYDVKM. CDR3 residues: CASSLGGSGRETQYF. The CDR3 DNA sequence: TGTGCCAGCAGTTTAGGTGGTAGCGGGAGGGAGACCCAGTACTTC.

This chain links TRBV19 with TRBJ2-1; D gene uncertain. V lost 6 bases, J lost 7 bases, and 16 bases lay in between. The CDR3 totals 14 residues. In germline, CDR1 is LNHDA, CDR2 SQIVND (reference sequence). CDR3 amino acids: CASRTWTSGNEQFF. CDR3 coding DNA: TGTGCCAGTAGGACGTGGACCTCTGGAAATGAGCAGTTCTTC. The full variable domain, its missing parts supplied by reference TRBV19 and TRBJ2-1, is DGGITQSPKYLFRKEGQNVTLSCEQNLNHDAMYWYRQDPGQGLRLIYYSQIVNDFQKGDIAEGYSVSREKKESFPLTVTSAQKNPTAFYLCASRTWTSGNEQFFGPGTRLTVL.

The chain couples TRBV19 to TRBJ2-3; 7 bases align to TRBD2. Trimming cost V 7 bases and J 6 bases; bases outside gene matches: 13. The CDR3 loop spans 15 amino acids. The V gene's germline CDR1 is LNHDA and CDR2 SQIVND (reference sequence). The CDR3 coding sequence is TGTGCCAGTATCCCCCCGGAGGGAGGGCCGGATACGCAGTATTTT. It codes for CASIPPEGGPDTQYF.

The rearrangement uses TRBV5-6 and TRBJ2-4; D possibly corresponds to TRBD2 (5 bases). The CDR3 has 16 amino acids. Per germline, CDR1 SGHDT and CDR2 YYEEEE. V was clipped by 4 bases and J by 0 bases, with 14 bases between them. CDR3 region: CASSKEVLLAKNIQYF. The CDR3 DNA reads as TGTGCCAGCAGCAAGGAGGTACTCCTAGCCAAAAACATTCAGTACTTC.

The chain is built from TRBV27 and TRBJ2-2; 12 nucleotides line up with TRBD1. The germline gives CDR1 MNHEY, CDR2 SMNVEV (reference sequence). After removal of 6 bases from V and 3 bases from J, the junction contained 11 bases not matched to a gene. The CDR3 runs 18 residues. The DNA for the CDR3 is TGTGCCAGCAGCCCCAGGGCGGGGACAGGGGGCGACACCGGGGAGCTGTTTTTT. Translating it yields CASSPRAGTGGDTGELFF.

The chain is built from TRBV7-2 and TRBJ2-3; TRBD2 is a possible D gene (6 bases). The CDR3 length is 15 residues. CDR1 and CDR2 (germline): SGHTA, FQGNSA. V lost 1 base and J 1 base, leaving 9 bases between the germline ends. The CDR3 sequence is CASSLDERGTDTQYF. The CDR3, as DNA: TGTGCCAGCAGCTTAGACGAGCGGGGCACAGATACGCAGTATTTT.

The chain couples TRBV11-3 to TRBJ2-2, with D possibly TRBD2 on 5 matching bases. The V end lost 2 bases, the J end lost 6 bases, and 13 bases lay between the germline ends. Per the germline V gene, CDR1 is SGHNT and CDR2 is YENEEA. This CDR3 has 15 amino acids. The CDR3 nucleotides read TGTGCCAGCAGCTTAAATAGAGGGCCCCCCGGGGAGCTGTTTTTT. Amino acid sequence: CASSLNRGPPGELFF.

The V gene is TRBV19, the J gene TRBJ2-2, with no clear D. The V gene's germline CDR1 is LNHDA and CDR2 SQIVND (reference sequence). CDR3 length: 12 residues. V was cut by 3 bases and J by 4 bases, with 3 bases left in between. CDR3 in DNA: TGTGCCAGTAGTATTGGCACCGGGGAGCTGTTTTTT. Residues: CASSIGTGELFF. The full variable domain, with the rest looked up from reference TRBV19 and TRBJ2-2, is DGGITQSPKYLFRKEGQNVTLSCEQNLNHDAMYWYRQDPGQGLRLIYYSQIVNDFQKGDIAEGYSVSREKKESFPLTVTSAQKNPTAFYLCASSIGTGELFFGEGSRLTVL.

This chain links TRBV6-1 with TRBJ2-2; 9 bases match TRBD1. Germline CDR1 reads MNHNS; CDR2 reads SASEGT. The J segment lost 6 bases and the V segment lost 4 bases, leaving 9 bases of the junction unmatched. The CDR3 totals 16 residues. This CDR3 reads CASSGPGTGWSGELFF. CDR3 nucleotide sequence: TGTGCCAGCAGTGGCCCCGGGACAGGGTGGTCCGGGGAGCTGTTTTTT.